The TCR beta chain under discussion was sequenced for a study of blood T cell repertoires in COVID-19. Overall study context: The origin of the acute and convalescent COVID-19 samples was the United States, Italy and Spain. T cells, B-cell-depleted T cells, or PBMCs provided the cDNA or gDNA that served as material.

A single count supports this clone. The CDR3 covers 16 residues. The germline V gene has CDR1 LNHDA and CDR2 SQIVND (reference sequence). V dropped 6 bases and J dropped 1 base, with 15 bases sitting between them. In the source study's methods: It was from reference gene primer amplification that nucleated cell counts were estimated. Method: immunoSEQ multiplex PCR; TCRdb's copy keeps in-frame clones and lacks some. The V and J calls and clone size come from that table; D and trimming were worked out from the DNA. The sample has about 69,000 clones, 90% seen once. Sequencing was performed on peripheral blood. The TCR was taken from a man between 45 and 60 years old with acute or convalescent COVID-19. The chain has TRBV19 and TRBJ2-2; D might be TRBD1 (5 bases). The CDR3 loop is CASSPDPGLNTGELFF. In nucleotides, the CDR3 is TGTGCCAGTAGCCCTGACCCAGGGTTGAACACCGGGGAGCTGTTTTTT. The full variable domain, in which reference TRBV19 and TRBJ2-2 provide the parts outside the CDR3, is DGGITQSPKYLFRKEGQNVTLSCEQNLNHDAMYWYRQDPGQGLRLIYYSQIVNDFQKGDIAEGYSVSREKKESFPLTVTSAQKNPTAFYLCASSPDPGLNTGELFFGEGSRLTVL.